The rows below give T cell receptor beta chains drawn from one sample of a study of shared clonotypes between healthy human individuals. The repertoire was sequenced with immunoSEQ multiplex PCR; TCRdb's copy has only in-frame clones and lacks some. The sample lists 550,000 to 700,000 clones; roughly 72% were seen once. The sample taken for sequencing was memory CD4+ T cells sorted from blood. The receptor set was obtained from a woman in her twenties or thirties in good health. Both conserved end residues are part of each CDR3. A D gene is named only where the DNA matches it firmly. Clone size is stated in some rows and not others, as once, few, many or a class when expanded.

TRBV25-1	TRBJ2-7	few	NA	TGTGCCAGCAGTGGGCTCTCCTACGAGCAGTACTTC	CASSGLSYEQYF
TRBV30	TRBJ2-2	few	NA	TGTGCCTGGAGTGGTAGCACCGGGGAGCTGTTTTTT	CAWSGSTGELFF
TRBV18	TRBJ2-7	once	TRBD2	TGTGCCAGCTCACCGAGCGGGAGGACCTACGAGCAGTACTTC	CASSPSGRTYEQYF
TRBV19	TRBJ1-6	NA	TRBD1	TGTGCCACCGCCGCGACAGGGTCGTCACCCCTCCACTTT	CATAATGSSPLHF
TRBV5-1	TRBJ2-5	NA	NA	TGCGCCAGCAGCCTATGGACGAAAGAGACCCAGTACTTC	CASSLWTKETQYF
TRBV7-9	TRBJ2-4	NA	TRBD2	TGTGCCAGCAGCTCGGAAACGAGCGGGAGGACGGACATTCAGTACTTC	CASSSETSGRTDIQYF
TRBV11-3	TRBJ2-5	NA	NA	TGTGCCAGCAGCTTGAGCGGAATCCAAGAGACCCAGTACTTC	CASSLSGIQETQYF
TRBV6-6	TRBJ2-7	few	NA	TGTGCCAGCAGTTACGTACAGAACTACGAGCAGTACTTC	CASSYVQNYEQYF
TRBV30	TRBJ1-5	NA	NA	TGTGCCTGGAGTGTACAGGGACATCAGCCCCAGCATTTT	CAWSVQGHQPQHF
TRBV5-4	TRBJ2-5	NA	NA	TGTGCCAGCAGCTTGGGTCGGCAAGAGACCCAGTACTTC	CASSLGRQETQYF
TRBV2	TRBJ2-1	NA	NA	TGTGCCAGCTTAGCTCCCTATGAGCAGTTCTTC	CASLAPYEQFF
TRBV5-4	TRBJ1-2	NA	NA	TGTGCCAGCTGGTCCGGCGGATTCGACTATGGCTACACCTTC	CASWSGGFDYGYTF
TRBV15	TRBJ1-5	NA	NA	TGTGCCACCAGCAGAGGAGGGGGGCTTAATCAGCCCCAGCATTTT	CATSRGGGLNQPQHF
TRBV19	TRBJ2-2	NA	TRBD1	TGTGCCTGCACCGGGACAGGGTTCACCGGGGAGCTGTTTTTT	CACTGTGFTGELFF
TRBV7-2	TRBJ1-1	NA	NA	TGTGCCAGCAGCTTAGTGTCTAGCCAGAACACTGAAGCTTTCTTT	CASSLVSSQNTEAFF
TRBV7-9	TRBJ2-1	NA	NA	TGTGCCAGCAGCCGGGCCGTCGACAATGAGCAGTTCTTC	CASSRAVDNEQFF
TRBV10-3	TRBJ2-7	NA	TRBD1	TGTGCCATCAGTGGGGCGACAGGGGGCTACGAGCAGTACTTC	CAISGATGGYEQYF
TRBV30	TRBJ2-7	NA	NA	TGTGCCTGGAGTGTAGCATCAGACGGCGAGCAGTACTTC	CAWSVASDGEQYF
TRBV11-2	TRBJ2-7	once	NA	TGTGCCAGCAGGCAAGGGTTGCGGGAGCAGTACTTC	CASRQGLREQYF
TRBV19	TRBJ2-7	NA	TRBD2	TGTGCCAGTAGTCCCGGGACTAGCGGCACGAGGAGCGAGCAGTACTTC	CASSPGTSGTRSEQYF
TRBV5-1	TRBJ2-7	NA	NA	TGCGCCAGCAGCTTGGGGTATACCTACGAGCAGTACTTC	CASSLGYTYEQYF
TRBV10-3	TRBJ2-1	NA	TRBD2	TGTGCCAGCCACCCTAGCGGGAGGGTTAAAGGCGAGCAGTTCTTC	CASHPSGRVKGEQFF
TRBV27	TRBJ2-7	many	NA	TGTGCCAGCAGTTTATCTAGACTCTCCGAGCAGTACTTC	CASSLSRLSEQYF
TRBV18	TRBJ1-4	NA	TRBD1	TGTGCCAGCTCACCAGCGGGGGACAGGGGAAGGTTAAAACTGTTTTTT	CASSPAGDRGRLKLFF
TRBV5-5	TRBJ1-4	few	NA	TGTGCCAGCAGCTTGGACACCTCAGAAAAACTGTTTTTT	CASSLDTSEKLFF
TRBV5-4	TRBJ1-2	NA	NA	TGTGCCAGCAGCCCGGGGGACCGGACCAACTATGGCTACACCTTC	CASSPGDRTNYGYTF
TRBV25-1	TRBJ2-1	NA	NA	TGTGCCAGCAGTGGGGATGAGCAGTTCTTC	CASSGDEQFF
TRBV13	TRBJ2-5	NA	TRBD2	TGTGCCAGCAGCTTAGCGCTAGCGGGCGTTCAAGAGACCCAGTACTTC	CASSLALAGVQETQYF
TRBV5-4	TRBJ2-7	few	NA	TGTGCCAGCAGCTTGGCCCCCCTCTCCTACGAGCAGTACTTC	CASSLAPLSYEQYF
TRBV2	TRBJ2-7	NA	NA	TGTGCCAGCAGTCTTGGCGGAAGGGGCTTCTCCTACGAGCAGTACTTC	CASSLGGRGFSYEQYF
TRBV7-2	TRBJ2-3	NA	NA	TGTGCCAGCAGCTTTCAGATAGGGGCTAGCACAGATACGCAGTATTTT	CASSFQIGASTDTQYF
TRBV5-1	TRBJ1-1	NA	TRBD1	TGCGCCAGCAGCCGCGGGGACAGGGACGCCACTGAAGCTTTCTTT	CASSRGDRDATEAFF
TRBV28	TRBJ1-2	once	NA	TGTGCCGGAGGGGACCCTAACTATGGCTACACCTTC	CAGGDPNYGYTF
TRBV5-1	TRBJ1-5	NA	NA	TGCGCCAGCAGCTTACAGGGTGATCAGCCCCAGCATTTT	CASSLQGDQPQHF
TRBV19	TRBJ2-3	NA	TRBD2	TGTGCCAGTAGTAGACTAGCGAGCACAGATACGCAGTATTTT	CASSRLASTDTQYF
TRBV19	TRBJ2-6	NA	NA	TGTGCCAGTAGTATTCGCAGGACTGGGGCCAACGTCCTGACTTTC	CASSIRRTGANVLTF
TRBV5-1	TRBJ2-7	NA	TRBD1	TGCGCCAGCAGCGATCGGACAGGGCCCTTATACGAGCAGTACTTC	CASSDRTGPLYEQYF
TRBV9	TRBJ2-5	NA	NA	TGTGCCAGCAGCGGACCCTCGCGGACCCAGTACTTC	CASSGPSRTQYF
TRBV18	TRBJ2-5	NA	TRBD1	TGTGCCAGCTCACCATACCAGGGGGCGCGGGAGACCCAGTACTTC	CASSPYQGARETQYF
TRBV25-1	TRBJ2-7	few	NA	TGTGCCAGCACCGGGGTGGGGAGGGGGCCCTCCTACGAGCAGTACTTC	CASTGVGRGPSYEQYF
TRBV14	TRBJ1-2	once	NA	TGTGCCAGCAGCCAAGACAGGGATTCGGAGGTTGGGGGTCACTATGGCTACACCTTC	CASSQDRDSEVGGHYGYTF
TRBV7-9	TRBJ1-2	NA	NA	TGTGCCAGCAGCTTATCCCGTGGGTATGGCTACACCTTC	CASSLSRGYGYTF
TRBV5-4	TRBJ2-2	NA	NA	TGTGCCAGCAGCTCTGTCGGGTTTCGGTTCACCGGGGAGCTGTTTTTT	CASSSVGFRFTGELFF
TRBV10-3	TRBJ2-7	NA	NA	TGTGCCATCAGTGGGACTACCTACGAGCAGTACTTC	CAISGTTYEQYF
TRBV5-1	TRBJ2-7	NA	NA	TGCGCCAGCAGCCGCACGAATGACTACGAGCAGTACTTC	CASSRTNDYEQYF
TRBV5-1	TRBJ2-1	NA	NA	TGCGCCAGCAGCTTGACTAGCCCCTCCTACAATGAGCAGTTCTTC	CASSLTSPSYNEQFF
TRBV2	TRBJ2-2	NA	TRBD2	TGTGCCAGCAGGAGATCTAGCGGGGGGACCGGGGAGCTGTTTTTT	CASRRSSGGTGELFF
TRBV2	TRBJ1-2	NA	NA	TGTGCCAGCAGTGAGCGGGGGTCTAACTATGGCTACACCTTC	CASSERGSNYGYTF
TRBV5-1	TRBJ1-4	once	TRBD1	TGCGCCAGCAGCCCTGAGACAGGGGATTTTGAAAAACTGTTTTTT	CASSPETGDFEKLFF
TRBV19	TRBJ1-4	NA	TRBD1	TGTGCCAGTAGTATTACAGGGGGTGCTGAAAAACTGTTTTTT	CASSITGGAEKLFF
TRBV28	TRBJ2-7	once	TRBD2	TGTGCCAGCAGTGGTGGTGGACTAGCACGATACGAGCAGTACTTC	CASSGGGLARYEQYF
TRBV7-2	TRBJ2-4	NA	NA	TGTGCCAGCAGCTTAAGGTGGGGCCTAGCCAAAAACATTCAGTACTTC	CASSLRWGLAKNIQYF
TRBV6-1	TRBJ2-1	NA	TRBD1	TGTGCCAGCAGTGCTCAGGGGGCCCTCAGCTACAATGAGCAGTTCTTC	CASSAQGALSYNEQFF
TRBV15	TRBJ2-5	NA	NA	TGTGCCACCAGCACCGAGTTGATCGGCGGAGAGACCCAGTACTTC	CATSTELIGGETQYF